Following are 15 T cell receptor beta chains from one sample sequenced in a study of blood T cells in healthy people across ages. Primed by a sample-barcoded 5' primer and a J-beta primer mix, a second PCR proceeded for about 7 to 11 cycles. TCRdb called the 5' RACE reads again in MiXCR, with one record for every CDR3 protein. The data contain over a million distinct CDR3 sequences, around 27% of them singletons. The same sample was also studied in work on T cells of mothers and their children.

Material for sequencing was blood. The source of these receptors is a girl aged 2 to 9 in good health.

The V call is TRBV28, the J call TRBJ2-7; 8 positions match TRBD1. Per germline, CDR1 MDHEN and CDR2 SYDVKM. The CDR3 totals 17 residues. The trim removed 1 base at V and 4 bases at J, leaving 12 bases unmatched. CDR3 in DNA: TGTGCCAGCAGTTTATATCTGACAGGGGAAGAGGAGTACGAGCAGTACTTC. Its translation: CASSLYLTGEEEYEQYF.

This clonotype occurred a few times. The V gene is TRBV29-1, the J gene TRBJ2-5; the D is unclear. The CDR3 consists of 13 residues. Germline V gene sequence: CDR1 SQVTM, CDR2 ANQGSEA. Trimming cost V 5 bases and J 7 bases, with 17 bases left between them. DNA of the CDR3: TGCAGCGTTCAGGTTAACTCCGACGGGACCCAGTACTTC. Translated, it gives CSVQVNSDGTQYF.

This clonotype has only a few counts. This rearrangement joins TRBV20-1 to TRBJ2-3, with 10 nucleotides matching TRBD2. The germline gives CDR1 DFQATT, CDR2 SNEGSKA (reference sequence). The length of the CDR3 is 19 residues. J was trimmed by 4 bases and V by 0 bases; bases with no gene match: 16. CDR3: CSARDFITLAGVVADTQYF. CDR3 DNA sequence: TGCAGTGCTAGAGATTTTATAACGCTAGCGGGAGTTGTAGCAGATACGCAGTATTTT.

This clonotype was recorded a few times. The rearrangement links TRBV4-3 to TRBJ2-5, with a tentative D call TRBD2 (6 bases). The J call may be wrong; the DNA end is better matched by TRBJ2-1. This CDR3 contains 14 residues. CDR1 is LGHNA and CDR2 is YSLEER in the germline V gene. The DNA for the CDR3 is TGCGCCAGCAGCCAAGATCTTAGGGACTTGGCGCAGTTCTTC. It encodes CASSQDLRDLAQFF.

The V and J genes are TRBV29-1 and TRBJ2-7; D is possibly TRBD2 (6 bases). The CDR3 has 14 residues. Germline V CDR1 and CDR2: SQVTM, ANQGSEA. With 4 bases removed from V and 0 bases from J, the gap between germline ends came to 13 bases. Here the CDR3 DNA reads TGCAGCGTTGTTGTTCCAGCGGGCTCCTACGAGCAGTACTTC. This sequence encodes CSVVVPAGSYEQYF.

The chain uses TRBV20-1 and TRBJ2-1; possibly TRBD2 for D (5 bases). The end of the DNA is better explained by TRBJ2-5, so the J call may be wrong. The CDR3 contains 16 residues. From germline, CDR1 is DFQATT and CDR2 SNEGSKA (reference sequence). Here the CDR3 DNA reads TGCAGTGCCACTATGTCTAGCTACGGGTACCAAGAGACCCAGTACTTC. It codes for CSATMSSYGYQETQYF.

This clonotype was observed a single time. The chain joins TRBV11-2 to TRBJ1-2, with TRBD1 matching 7 bases. Trimming removed 2 bases from V and 4 bases from J; junction bases left unmatched: 10. Germline V CDR1 and CDR2: SGHAT, FQNNGV. This CDR3 has 16 residues. The DNA for the CDR3 is TGTGCCAGCAGCTTAAGTGGGGGACAGAAAATCTATGGCTACACCTTC. Protein sequence: CASSLSGGQKIYGYTF.

The rearrangement joins TRBV20-1 to TRBJ2-7, with a weak D call TRBD1 (6 bases). The CDR3 sequence is 14 residues long. Trimming removed 0 bases at V and 4 bases at J, with 13 bases between. CDR1 is DFQATT and CDR2 is SNEGSKA in the germline V gene (reference sequence). Written as DNA, the CDR3 is TGCAGTGCTAGAGATCAGGGGCCGGTGTACGAGCAGTACTTC. Encoded protein: CSARDQGPVYEQYF.

This chain links TRBV5-4 with TRBJ2-1; D gene unclear. With the DNA end fitting TRBJ2-7 better, the J assignment may be wrong. The CDR3 runs to 13 residues. Germline V gives CDR1 SGHNT, CDR2 YYREEE (reference sequence). CDR3: CASSLGGTLEQYF. The DNA of the CDR3 is TGTGCCAGCAGCTTGGGGGGAACCCTCGAGCAGTACTTC.

This clonotype occurred a few times. The chain couples TRBV4-2 to TRBJ1-1, with no clear D. This CDR3 comprises 13 residues. V was trimmed by 2 bases and J by 4 bases, leaving 8 bases between them. Germline CDR1 is LGHNA and CDR2 is YNFKEQ. The CDR3 spells CASSQMVGTEAFF. For the CDR3, the DNA is TGTGCCAGCAGCCAAATGGTAGGCACTGAAGCTTTCTTT.

The rearrangement joins TRBV4-3 to TRBJ2-3; D unresolved. The V end was cut by 6 bases, the J end by 3 bases, with 16 bases between. This CDR3 comprises 15 residues. CDR1 is LGHNA, CDR2 YSLEER, per germline. CDR3 region: CASSTGPLVTDTQYF. In nucleotides, the CDR3 is TGCGCCAGCAGTACTGGGCCGTTAGTAACAGATACGCAGTATTTT.

The table lists this clonotype with a count of one. The chain carries TRBV29-1 and TRBJ2-5; D is uncertain. CDR3 length: 14 amino acids. CDR1 SQVTM and CDR2 ANQGSEA come from the germline V gene. The V end was cut by 3 bases, the J end by 7 bases, with 18 bases between. CDR3 region: CSVDHKLASWTQYF. CDR3 DNA sequence: TGCAGCGTTGACCATAAACTGGCCTCTTGGACCCAGTACTTC.

The J gene is TRBJ1-2, the V gene TRBV29-1; D unclear. Trimming removed 7 bases from V and 8 bases from J, with 14 bases in between. This CDR3 contains 11 residues. Germline loops: CDR1 SQVTM, CDR2 ANQGSEA. The CDR3 protein is CSAMHGLGYTF. The CDR3 DNA reads as TGCAGCGCCATGCACGGTCTCGGCTACACCTTC.

This clonotype was observed a handful of times. The V gene is TRBV28, the J gene TRBJ2-1, with 12 positions matching TRBD2. The J call may be mistaken, given a closer DNA end match to TRBJ2-7. This CDR3 has 15 residues. Germline V gene lookup returns CDR1 MDHEN and CDR2 SYDVKM. CDR3 sequence reads: CASSSLAGGWLEQYF. The DNA for the CDR3 is TGTGCCAGCAGTTCCCTAGCGGGAGGGTGGCTCGAGCAGTACTTC.

This clonotype turned up a few times. This chain uses TRBV6-5 with TRBJ1-4; possible D gene TRBD1, 6 bases. The CDR3 has 14 amino acids. Germline assignment: CDR1 MNHEY and CDR2 SVGAGI. Trimming shortened V by 5 bases and J by 7 bases, and 14 bases separated the two germline ends. The CDR3 DNA is TGTGCCAGCAGTACGGGGGCTCTGGGTGAAAAACTGTTTTTT. It codes for CASSTGALGEKLFF.